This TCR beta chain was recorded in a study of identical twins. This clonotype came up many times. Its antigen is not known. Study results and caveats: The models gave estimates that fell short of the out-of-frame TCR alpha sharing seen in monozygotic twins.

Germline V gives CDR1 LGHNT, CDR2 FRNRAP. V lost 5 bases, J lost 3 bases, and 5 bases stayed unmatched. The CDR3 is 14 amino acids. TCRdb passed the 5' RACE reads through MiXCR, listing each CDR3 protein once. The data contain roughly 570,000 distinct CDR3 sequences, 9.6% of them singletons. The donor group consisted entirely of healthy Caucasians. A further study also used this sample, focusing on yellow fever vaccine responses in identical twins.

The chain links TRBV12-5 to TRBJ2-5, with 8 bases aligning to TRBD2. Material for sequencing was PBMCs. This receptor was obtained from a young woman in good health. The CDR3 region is CASGSSGIKETQYF. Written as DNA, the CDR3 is TGTGCTAGTGGTAGTAGCGGGATCAAAGAGACCCAGTACTTC.